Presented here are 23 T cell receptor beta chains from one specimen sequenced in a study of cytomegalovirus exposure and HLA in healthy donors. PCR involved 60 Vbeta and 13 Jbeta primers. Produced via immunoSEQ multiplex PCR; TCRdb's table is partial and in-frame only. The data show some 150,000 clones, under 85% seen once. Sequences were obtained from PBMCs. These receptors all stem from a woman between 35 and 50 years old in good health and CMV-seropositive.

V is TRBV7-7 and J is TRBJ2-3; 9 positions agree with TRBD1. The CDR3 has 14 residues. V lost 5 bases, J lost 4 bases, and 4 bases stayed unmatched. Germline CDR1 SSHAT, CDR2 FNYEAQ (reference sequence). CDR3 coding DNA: TGTGCCAGCAGCCTGGGACAGGGCTCAGATACGCAGTATTTT. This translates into CASSLGQGSDTQYF.

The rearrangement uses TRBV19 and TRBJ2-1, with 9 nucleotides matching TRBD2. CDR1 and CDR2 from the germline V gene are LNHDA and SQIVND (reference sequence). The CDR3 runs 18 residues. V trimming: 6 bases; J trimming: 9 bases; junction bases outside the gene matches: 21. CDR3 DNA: TGTGCCAGTAGGCCGGGGGGTCTTGGCGGGGGGGCCAAGCCTGAGCAGTTCTTC. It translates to CASRPGGLGGGAKPEQFF.

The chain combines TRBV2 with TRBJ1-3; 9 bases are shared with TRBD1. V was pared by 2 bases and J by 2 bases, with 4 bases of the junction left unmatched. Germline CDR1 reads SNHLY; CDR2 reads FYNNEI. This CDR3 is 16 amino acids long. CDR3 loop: CASSEWTGVAGNTIYF. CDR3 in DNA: TGTGCCAGCAGTGAATGGACAGGGGTAGCTGGAAACACCATATATTTT.

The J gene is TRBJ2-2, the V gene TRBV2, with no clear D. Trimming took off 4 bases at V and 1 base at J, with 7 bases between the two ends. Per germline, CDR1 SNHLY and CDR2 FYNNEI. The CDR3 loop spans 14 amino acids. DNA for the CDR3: TGTGCCAGCAGTGTTCGTCGGAACACCGGGGAGCTGTTTTTT. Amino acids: CASSVRRNTGELFF.

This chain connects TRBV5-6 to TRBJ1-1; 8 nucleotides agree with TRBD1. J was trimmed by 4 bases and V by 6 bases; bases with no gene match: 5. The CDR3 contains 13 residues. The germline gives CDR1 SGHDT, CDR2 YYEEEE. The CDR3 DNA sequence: TGTGCCAGCACCGGACAGGGAGGCACTGAAGCTTTCTTT. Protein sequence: CASTGQGGTEAFF.

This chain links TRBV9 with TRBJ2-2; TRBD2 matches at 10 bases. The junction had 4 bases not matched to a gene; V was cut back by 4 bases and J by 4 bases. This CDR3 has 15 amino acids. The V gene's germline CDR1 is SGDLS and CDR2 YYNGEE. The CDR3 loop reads CASSPRTSGTGELFF. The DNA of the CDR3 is TGTGCCAGCAGCCCCCGGACTAGCGGCACCGGGGAGCTGTTTTTT.

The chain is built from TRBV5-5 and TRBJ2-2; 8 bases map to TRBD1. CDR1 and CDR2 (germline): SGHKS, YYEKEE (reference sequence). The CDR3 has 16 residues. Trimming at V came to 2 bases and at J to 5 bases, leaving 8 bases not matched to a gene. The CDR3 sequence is CASSFEDRVPTGELFF. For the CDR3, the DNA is TGTGCCAGCAGCTTTGAGGACAGGGTCCCAACCGGGGAGCTGTTTTTT.

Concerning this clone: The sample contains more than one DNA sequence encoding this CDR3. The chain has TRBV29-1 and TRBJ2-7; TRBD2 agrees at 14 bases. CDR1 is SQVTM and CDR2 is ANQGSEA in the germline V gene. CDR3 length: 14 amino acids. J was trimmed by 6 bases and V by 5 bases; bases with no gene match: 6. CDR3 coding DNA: TGCAGCGTTAAGGGACTAGCGGGGGAAGTCGAGCAGTACTTC. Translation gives CSVKGLAGEVEQYF.

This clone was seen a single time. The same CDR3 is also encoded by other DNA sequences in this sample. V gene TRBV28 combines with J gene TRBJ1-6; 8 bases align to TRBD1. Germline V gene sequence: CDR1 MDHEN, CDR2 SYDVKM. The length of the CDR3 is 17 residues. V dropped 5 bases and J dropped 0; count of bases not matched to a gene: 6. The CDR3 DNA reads TGTGCCAGCAGTCCCTGGACAGGGAGCTCCTATAATTCACCCCTCCACTTT. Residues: CASSPWTGSSYNSPLHF.

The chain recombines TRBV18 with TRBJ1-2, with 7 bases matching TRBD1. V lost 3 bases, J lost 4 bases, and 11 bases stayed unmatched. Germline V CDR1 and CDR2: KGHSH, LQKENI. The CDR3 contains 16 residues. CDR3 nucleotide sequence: TGTGCCAGCTCACCGGGTGAGACAGGGACATCCTATGGCTACACCTTC. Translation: CASSPGETGTSYGYTF.

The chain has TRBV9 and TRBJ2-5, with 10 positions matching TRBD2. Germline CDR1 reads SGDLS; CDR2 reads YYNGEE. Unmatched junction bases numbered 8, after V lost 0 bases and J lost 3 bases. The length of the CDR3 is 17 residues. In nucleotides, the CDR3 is TGTGCCAGCAGCGTAGATGAGCGGGGGGGCCTAAAAGAGACCCAGTACTTC. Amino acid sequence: CASSVDERGGLKETQYF.

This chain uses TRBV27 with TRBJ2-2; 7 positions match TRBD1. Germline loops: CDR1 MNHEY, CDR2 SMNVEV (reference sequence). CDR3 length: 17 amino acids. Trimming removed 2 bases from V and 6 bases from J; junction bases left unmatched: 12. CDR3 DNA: TGTGCCAGCAGTTTAGCGGTGTCTTCTACAGGGGCCGGGGAGCTGTTTTTT. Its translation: CASSLAVSSTGAGELFF.

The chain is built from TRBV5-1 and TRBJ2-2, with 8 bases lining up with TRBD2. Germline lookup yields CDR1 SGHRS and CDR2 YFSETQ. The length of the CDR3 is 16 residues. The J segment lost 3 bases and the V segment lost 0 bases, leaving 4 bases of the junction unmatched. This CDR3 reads CASSLVRGGDTGELFF. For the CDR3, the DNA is TGCGCCAGCAGCTTGGTCCGGGGGGGCGACACCGGGGAGCTGTTTTTT.

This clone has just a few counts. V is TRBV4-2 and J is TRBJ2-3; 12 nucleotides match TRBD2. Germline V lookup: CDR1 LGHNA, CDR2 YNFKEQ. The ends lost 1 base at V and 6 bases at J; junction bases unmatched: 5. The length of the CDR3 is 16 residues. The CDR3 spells CASSQASGGAVDTQYF. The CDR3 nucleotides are TGTGCCAGCAGCCAAGCTAGCGGGGGGGCCGTGGATACGCAGTATTTT.

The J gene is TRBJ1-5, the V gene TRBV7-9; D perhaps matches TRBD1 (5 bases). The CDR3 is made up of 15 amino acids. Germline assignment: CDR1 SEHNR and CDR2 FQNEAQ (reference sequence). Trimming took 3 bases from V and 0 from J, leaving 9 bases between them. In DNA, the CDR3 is TGTGCCAGCAGCTTCCAGGGCTCTAGCAATCAGCCCCAGCATTTT. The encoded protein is CASSFQGSSNQPQHF.

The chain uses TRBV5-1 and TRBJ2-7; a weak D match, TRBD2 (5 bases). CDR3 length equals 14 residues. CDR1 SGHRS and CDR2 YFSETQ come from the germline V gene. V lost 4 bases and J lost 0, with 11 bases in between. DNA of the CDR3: TGCGCCAGCAGCCCGGGGTGGAGCTCCTACGAGCAGTACTTC. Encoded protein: CASSPGWSSYEQYF.

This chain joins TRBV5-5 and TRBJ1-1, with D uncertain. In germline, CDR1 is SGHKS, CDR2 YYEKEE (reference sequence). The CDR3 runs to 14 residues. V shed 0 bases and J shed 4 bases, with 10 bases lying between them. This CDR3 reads CASSLDAQATEAFF. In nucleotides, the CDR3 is TGTGCCAGCAGCTTGGACGCCCAAGCCACTGAAGCTTTCTTT. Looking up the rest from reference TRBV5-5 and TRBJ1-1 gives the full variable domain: DAGVTQSPTHLIKTRGQQVTLRCSPISGHKSVSWYQQVLGQGPQFIFQYYEKEERGRGNFPDRFSARQFPNYSSELNVNALLLGDSALYLCASSLDAQATEAFFGQGTRLTVV.

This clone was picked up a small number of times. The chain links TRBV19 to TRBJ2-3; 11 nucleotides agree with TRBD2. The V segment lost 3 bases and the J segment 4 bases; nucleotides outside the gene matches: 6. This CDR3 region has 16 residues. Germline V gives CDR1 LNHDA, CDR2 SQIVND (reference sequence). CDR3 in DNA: TGTGCCAGTAGTATTGTGGCTAGCGGGGGGTCAGATACGCAGTATTTT. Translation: CASSIVASGGSDTQYF.

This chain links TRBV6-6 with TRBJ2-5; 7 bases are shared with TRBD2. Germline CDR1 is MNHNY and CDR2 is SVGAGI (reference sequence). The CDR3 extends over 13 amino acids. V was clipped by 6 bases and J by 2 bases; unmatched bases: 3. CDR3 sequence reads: CASSLSGQETQYF. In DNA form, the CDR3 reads TGTGCCAGCAGCCTTAGCGGGCAAGAGACCCAGTACTTC.

The CDR3, as DNA: TGTGCCAGTAGTCCACAAACCTACGAGCAGTACTTC. It translates to CASSPQTYEQYF. The V gene is TRBV19, the J gene TRBJ2-7, with unresolved D. CDR3 length: 12 amino acids. The germline gives CDR1 LNHDA, CDR2 SQIVND (reference sequence). V lost 5 bases, J lost 2 bases, and 7 bases lay in between.

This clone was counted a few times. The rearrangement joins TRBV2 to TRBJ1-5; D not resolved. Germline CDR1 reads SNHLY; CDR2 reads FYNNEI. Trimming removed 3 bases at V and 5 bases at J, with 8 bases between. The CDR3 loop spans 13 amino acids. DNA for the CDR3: TGTGCCAGCAGTGACGACACGGATCAGCCCCAGCATTTT. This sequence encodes CASSDDTDQPQHF.

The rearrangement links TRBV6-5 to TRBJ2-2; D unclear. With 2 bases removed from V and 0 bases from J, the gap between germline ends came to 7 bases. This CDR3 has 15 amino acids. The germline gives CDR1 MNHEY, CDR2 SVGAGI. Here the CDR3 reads CASSYGQANTGELFF. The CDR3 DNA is TGTGCCAGCAGTTACGGTCAGGCGAACACCGGGGAGCTGTTTTTT.

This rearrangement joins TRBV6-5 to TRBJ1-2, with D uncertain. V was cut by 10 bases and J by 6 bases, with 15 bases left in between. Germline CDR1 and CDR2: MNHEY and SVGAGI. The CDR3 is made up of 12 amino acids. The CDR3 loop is CATSGVRDGYTF. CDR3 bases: TGTGCCACCTCCGGGGTACGCGATGGCTACACCTTC.